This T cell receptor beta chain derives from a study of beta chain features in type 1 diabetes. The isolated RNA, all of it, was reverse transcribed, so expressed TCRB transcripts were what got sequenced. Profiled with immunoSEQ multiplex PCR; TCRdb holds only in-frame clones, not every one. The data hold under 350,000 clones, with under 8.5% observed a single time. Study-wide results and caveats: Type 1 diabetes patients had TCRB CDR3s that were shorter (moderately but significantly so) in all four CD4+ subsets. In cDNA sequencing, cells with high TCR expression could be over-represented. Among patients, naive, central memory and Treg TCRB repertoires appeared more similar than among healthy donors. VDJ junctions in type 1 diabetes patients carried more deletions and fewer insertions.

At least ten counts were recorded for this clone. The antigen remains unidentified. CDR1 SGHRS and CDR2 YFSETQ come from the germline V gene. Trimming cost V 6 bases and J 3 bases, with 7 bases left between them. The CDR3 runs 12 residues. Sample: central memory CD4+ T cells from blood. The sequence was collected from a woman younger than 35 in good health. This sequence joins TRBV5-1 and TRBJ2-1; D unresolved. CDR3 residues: CASTINYNEQFF. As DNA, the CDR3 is TGCGCCAGCACTATTAACTACAATGAGCAGTTCTTC.